This T cell receptor (beta chain) appears in the sequencing data of a study of liver allograft versus peripheral blood T cells. Study as a whole: T cell receptor repertoires in transplanted livers were compared with those in recipients' peripheral blood.

From germline, CDR1 is MNHEY and CDR2 SMNVEV (reference sequence). This CDR3 has 19 residues. Trimming shortened V by 3 bases and J by 0 bases, and 21 bases separated the two germline ends. Comments on this clonotype: Its antigen remains unidentified.

TCRdb used MiXCR to reprocess the reads, holding one entry per CDR3 protein. The sample holds 13,000 or so distinct CDR3 sequences, approximately 20% seen once. Findings and caveats of the study: Intragraft liver T cell receptor repertoires reportedly differed from peripheral blood repertoires.

The sequence came from a human patient who had a liver transplant. Some T cells here may be from the graft donor. The chain recombines TRBV27 with TRBJ2-4, with D possibly being TRBD1 (8 bases). The DNA of the CDR3 is TGTGCCAGCAGTTTGTCGCAGGGGGCCGGGGGGAGAGCCAAAAACATTCAGTACTTC. It specifies CASSLSQGAGGRAKNIQYF.